This T cell receptor (beta chain) is from a study of memory CD4+ T cells and cytomegalovirus serostatus. General study findings and limits: CMV serostatus prediction reached median AUC approximately 0.95, or 0.91 with US-trained model. Of more than 150 reported CMV TCRbeta sequences, about 67 were found in memory CD4+ repertoires.

V dropped 1 base and J dropped 2 bases, with 1 base sitting between them. This CDR3 comprises 13 residues. Germline CDR1 and CDR2: SGHDT and YYEEEE. The sort gate was single viable CD3+CD4+CD8-CD45RO+ cells for memory CD4+ T cells. Profiling relied on immunoSEQ multiplex PCR, and the TCRdb table lists in-frame clones only, not all of them. The sample includes about 56,000 clones, about 80% of them seen just once. For this clone: Its antigen remains unknown.

The V and J genes are TRBV5-6 and TRBJ2-6, with no clear D. Sequenced: memory CD4+ T cells from blood. This TCR came from an adult in good health and CMV-seronegative. The chain's CDR3 is CASSLPGANVLTF. In DNA form, the CDR3 reads TGTGCCAGCAGCTTGCCTGGGGCCAACGTCCTGACTTTC.